The clone carrying this T cell receptor beta chain has a handful of counts. The antigen remains undetermined. This sample stems from a study of identical twins. MiXCR, applied by TCRdb to the 5' RACE reads, yields one record per CDR3 protein. There are approximately 620,000 distinct CDR3 sequences in the sample; over 8.5% occur only once, and 0.75% to 1% lies in the top ten. The CDR3 totals 15 residues. Unmatched junction bases numbered 15, after V lost 6 bases and J lost 9 bases. Whole-study findings and limits: Out-of-frame TCR alpha sharing observed in monozygotic twins exceeded model estimates.

The sample also formed part of further work on yellow fever vaccine responses in identical twins. That source adds: Twins' vaccine T cell responses reportedly seemed partly convergent and partly personalized.

Sample: PBMCs. The TCR sequence derives from a woman younger than 35 in good health. The V call is TRBV12-3 or TRBV12-4, the J call TRBJ2-5; 8 bases agree with TRBD2. This CDR3 reads CASSPEASGSGAQYF. The CDR3 DNA reads TGTGCCAGCAGCCCTGAGGCTAGCGGGTCGGGGGCCCAGTACTTC.